Listed here are 28 T cell receptor beta chains from one sample, sequenced in a study of STAT5B mutations in CD4+ large granular lymphocyte leukemia. Assay: immunoSEQ multiplex PCR; the TCRdb copy retains only in-frame clones and omits some. The sample carries roughly 30,000 clones, around 76% recorded once. Sequencing was done on a sample of CD4+ T cells from blood buffy coats. The receptors were sampled from a human donor in good health.

The CDR3 nucleotides are TGTGCCAGCAGCACCCCACAGGGGGTTTCCTATGGCTACACCTTC. It specifies CASSTPQGVSYGYTF. The chain joins TRBV9 to TRBJ1-2; 8 positions agree with TRBD1. This CDR3 is built from 15 residues. Germline CDR1 SGDLS, CDR2 YYNGEE. The V segment lost 4 bases and the J segment 4 bases; nucleotides outside the gene matches: 9.

The V gene is TRBV5-6, the J gene TRBJ2-7, with D possibly being TRBD2 (6 bases). This CDR3 has 15 amino acids. The V end lost 3 bases, the J end lost 5 bases, and 18 bases lay between the germline ends. CDR1 and CDR2 (germline): SGHDT, YYEEEE. The CDR3 is CASSSQNQRVDEQYF. CDR3 bases: TGTGCCAGCAGCTCCCAAAACCAGCGGGTAGACGAGCAGTACTTC.

This clone was observed a single time. CDR3 nucleotides: TGTGCCAGCAGTGCCTACAGGGACTATGGCTACACCTTC. Translating gives CASSAYRDYGYTF. The rearrangement joins TRBV25-1 to TRBJ1-2; D might be TRBD1 (6 bases). This CDR3 contains 13 residues. Trimming removed 4 bases from V and 3 bases from J, with 9 bases in between. Germline CDR1 and CDR2: MGHDK and SYGVNS.

V gene TRBV5-4 combines with J gene TRBJ1-2; a weak D match, TRBD1 (5 bases). This CDR3 region has 13 residues. Trimming removed 4 bases from V and 7 bases from J, with 14 bases in between. From germline, CDR1 is SGHNT and CDR2 YYREEE (reference sequence). This CDR3 reads CASSPRDDSGYTF. The CDR3 DNA is TGTGCCAGCAGCCCCCGGGACGACTCTGGCTACACCTTC.

The chain couples TRBV5-1 to TRBJ2-7, with D maybe TRBD2 (6 bases). The CDR3 spans 14 residues. Germline CDR1 is SGHRS and CDR2 is YFSETQ. Trimming shortened V by 5 bases and J by 4 bases, and 16 bases separated the two germline ends. In DNA form, the CDR3 reads TGCGCCAGCAGTACGGCCGGGACTTTATACGAGCAGTACTTC. This translates into CASSTAGTLYEQYF.

J is TRBJ1-5 and V is TRBV4-2; D is perhaps TRBD1 (5 bases). V shed 3 bases and J shed 6 bases, with 18 bases lying between them. The CDR3 extends over 16 amino acids. Per the germline V gene, CDR1 is LGHNA and CDR2 is YNFKEQ. CDR3 DNA sequence: TGTGCCAGCAGCCACGCGCCCGGGATTCAGGGTCAGCCCCAGCATTTT. It encodes CASSHAPGIQGQPQHF.

The chain employs TRBV5-6 and TRBJ1-2; D is undetermined. V lost 6 bases and J 0 bases, leaving 9 bases between the germline ends. CDR3 length equals 13 residues. The V gene's germline CDR1 is SGHDT and CDR2 YYEEEE. The DNA of the CDR3 is TGTGCCAGCACCCTCCCCCCTAACTATGGCTACACCTTC. Amino acid sequence: CASTLPPNYGYTF.

The chain uses TRBV7-9 and TRBJ2-2; D perhaps matches TRBD2 (5 bases). The V gene lost 5 bases and the J gene lost 7 bases, with 11 bases spanning the gap. The CDR3 is 13 amino acids. CDR1 is SEHNR and CDR2 is FQNEAQ in the germline V gene (reference sequence). CDR3 region: CASSAHGDGELFF. The CDR3 nucleotides are TGTGCCAGCAGCGCCCACGGGGACGGGGAGCTGTTTTTT.

This clone came up a few times. The CDR3 spells CATGAAGGNQPQHF. Here the CDR3 DNA reads TGTGCCACCGGTGCCGCAGGGGGCAATCAGCCCCAGCATTTT. The chain couples TRBV28 to TRBJ1-5, with D perhaps matching TRBD1 (6 bases). V was trimmed by 10 bases and J by 2 bases, leaving 15 bases between them. This CDR3 has 14 residues. Germline V gene sequence: CDR1 MDHEN, CDR2 SYDVKM. The entire variable domain, with the rest obtained from reference TRBV28 and TRBJ1-5, is as follows: DVKVTQSSRYLVKRTGEKVFLECVQDMDHENMFWYRQDPGLGLRLIYFSYDVKMKEKGDIPEGYSVSREKKERFSLILESASTNQTSMYLCATGAAGGNQPQHFGDGTRLSIL.

V and J are TRBV6-1 and TRBJ1-4, with 7 bases lining up with TRBD1. The V and J ends lost 8 bases and 10 bases, in that order; junction bases with no gene match: 13. The CDR3 has 14 residues. From germline, CDR1 is MNHNS and CDR2 SASEGT. The CDR3: CASVSGQQRGKLFF. The CDR3 DNA follows: TGTGCCAGCGTTTCGGGACAGCAAAGGGGAAAACTGTTTTTT.

V gene TRBV7-6 combines with J gene TRBJ1-4; TRBD1 is a possible D gene (6 bases). The CDR3 consists of 12 residues. The germline gives CDR1 SGHVS, CDR2 FNYEAQ. Trimming pared 5 bases from V and 8 bases from J, leaving 9 bases between. The CDR3 loop reads CASSQDREKLFF. In DNA, the CDR3 is TGTGCCAGCAGCCAGGACAGAGAAAAACTGTTTTTT.

CDR3 loop: CATKTRRNTGELFF. DNA for the CDR3: TGTGCCACCAAGACTAGGAGAAACACCGGGGAGCTGTTTTTT. The rearrangement joins TRBV6-6 to TRBJ2-2; the D gene is possibly TRBD2 (6 bases). V was pared by 10 bases and J by 2 bases, with 14 bases between. The CDR3 spans 14 residues. Per germline, CDR1 MNHNY and CDR2 SVGAGI (reference sequence).

V gene TRBV2 combines with J gene TRBJ2-3; tentative D call: TRBD2 (5 bases). CDR3 size: 12 residues. CDR1 and CDR2 from the germline V gene are SNHLY and FYNNEI. Between the trimmed V and J ends, which lost 7 bases and 14 bases, there was a span of 19 bases. The CDR3 bases are TGTGCCAGCATCGAAATCAGTTTCCGGGGGTATTTT. It translates to CASIEISFRGYF.

V and J are TRBV28 and TRBJ2-3; possible D gene TRBD2, 6 bases. Germline lookup yields CDR1 MDHEN and CDR2 SYDVKM. This CDR3 has 15 residues. Deletions cut 6 bases from V and 3 bases from J, with 16 bases between. The DNA for the CDR3 is TGTGCCAGCAGCCTACAAGTCGGAGGGACAGATACGCAGTATTTT. As protein: CASSLQVGGTDTQYF.

The chain joins TRBV18 to TRBJ1-1, with a possible D match to TRBD1 (5 bases). V was clipped by 3 bases and J by 5 bases, with 10 bases between them. Germline V gene lookup returns CDR1 KGHSH and CDR2 LQKENI. The CDR3 contains 13 residues. The CDR3 loop reads CASSPGTGTEAFF. The CDR3 region has the DNA TGTGCCAGCTCACCGGGGACTGGGACTGAAGCTTTCTTT.

The chain carries TRBV10-3 and TRBJ1-5, with 7 bases matching TRBD1. The J segment lost 0 bases and the V segment lost 8 bases, leaving 4 bases of the junction unmatched. The CDR3 is made up of 14 amino acids. Germline-derived CDR1 and CDR2 are ENHRY and SYGVKD. CDR3 sequence reads: CAIQQGNSNQPQHF. In DNA, the CDR3 is TGTGCCATCCAACAGGGGAATAGCAATCAGCCCCAGCATTTT.

This chain links TRBV6-5 with TRBJ2-5; 9 bases line up with TRBD1. Per the germline V gene, CDR1 is MNHEY and CDR2 is SVGAGI. Germline trimming cut 6 bases from V and 5 bases from J; bases unmatched to any gene: 10. The CDR3 runs to 15 residues. CDR3 bases: TGTGCCAGCAGGCCCGGACAGGGGAGGACGGAGACCCAGTACTTC. Its translation: CASRPGQGRTETQYF.

The rearrangement uses TRBV2 and TRBJ1-3, with D uncertain. In germline, CDR1 is SNHLY, CDR2 FYNNEI. The CDR3 extends over 16 amino acids. Trimming took 5 bases from V and 3 from J, leaving 17 bases between them. CDR3 nucleotide sequence: TGTGCCAGCAGTCCCTTACGAGGAAGGGATGGAAACACCATATATTTT. This encodes CASSPLRGRDGNTIYF.

The rearrangement uses TRBV6-5 and TRBJ2-3; weak D call: TRBD2 (5 bases). The CDR3 is 13 amino acids. Germline V lookup: CDR1 MNHEY, CDR2 SVGAGI. Trimming took off 5 bases at V and 3 bases at J, with 9 bases between the two ends. For the CDR3, the DNA is TGTGCCAGCAGTCCCCCGGGGACAGATACGCAGTATTTT. Its protein product is CASSPPGTDTQYF.

The table lists this clone with a few counts. The chain joins TRBV19 to TRBJ2-7; maybe TRBD2 (6 bases). Trimming shortened V by 2 bases and J by 3 bases, and 11 bases separated the two germline ends. This CDR3 region has 14 residues. CDR1 and CDR2 from the germline V gene are LNHDA and SQIVND (reference sequence). The CDR3 loop is CASSILGGGYEQYF. The CDR3 nucleotides read TGTGCCAGTAGTATACTGGGGGGAGGCTACGAGCAGTACTTC.

The gene calls are TRBV7-2 and TRBJ1-4; possibly TRBD1 for D (6 bases). The CDR3 contains 15 residues. Trimming pared 1 base from V and 8 bases from J, leaving 14 bases between. The germline V gene has CDR1 SGHTA and CDR2 FQGNSA. The CDR3 DNA follows: TGTGCCAGCAGCTTAGGGGGGGCTGGCGGGGAAAAACTGTTTTTT. Its protein is CASSLGGAGGEKLFF. The full variable domain, rest sourced from reference TRBV7-2 and TRBJ1-4, is GAGVSQSPSNKVTEKGKDVELRCDPISGHTALYWYRQSLGQGLEFLIYFQGNSAPDKSGLPSDRFSAERTGGSVSTLTIQRTQQEDSAVYLCASSLGGAGGEKLFFGSGTQLSVL.

The chain recombines TRBV30 with TRBJ1-2; TRBD1 matches at 8 bases. V lost 1 base to trimming and J lost 5 bases; unmatched junction nucleotides: 6. This CDR3 spans 14 amino acids. Germline CDR1 and CDR2: GTSNPN and SVGIG (reference sequence). The chain's CDR3 is CAWSDTGGGYGYTF. The CDR3 DNA sequence: TGTGCCTGGAGTGATACAGGGGGGGGGTATGGCTACACCTTC.

This clone was observed a few times. V gene TRBV20-1 combines with J gene TRBJ2-7, with a possible D match to TRBD2 (5 bases). CDR1 is DFQATT and CDR2 is SNEGSKA in the germline V gene (reference sequence). Trimming removed 6 bases at V and 5 bases at J, with 8 bases between. The CDR3 consists of 10 residues. This CDR3 is CSATGNEQYF. The CDR3, as DNA: TGCAGTGCAACGGGAAACGAGCAGTACTTC.

The genes are TRBV29-1 and TRBJ2-5, with TRBD1 matching over 10 bases. V was clipped by 7 bases and J by 5 bases; unmatched bases: 7. Germline CDR1 reads SQVTM; CDR2 reads ANQGSEA. This CDR3 is 13 amino acids long. This CDR3 reads CSGGTGAGETQYF. CDR3 sequence (DNA): TGCAGCGGGGGGACAGGGGCTGGTGAGACCCAGTACTTC.

The chain has TRBV7-2 and TRBJ1-1, with TRBD1 as a possible D gene (6 bases). Germline V CDR1 and CDR2: SGHTA, FQGNSA. V was clipped by 4 bases and J by 4 bases, with 13 bases between them. CDR3 length: 14 amino acids. The CDR3 DNA is TGTGCCAGCAGCTCCAGGGGTTCGGTCACTGAAGCTTTCTTT. Translating gives CASSSRGSVTEAFF.

The rearrangement uses TRBV4-3 and TRBJ2-7, with TRBD2 identical over 14 bases. Per the germline V gene, CDR1 is LGHNA and CDR2 is YSLEER. This CDR3 has 17 residues. V lost 0 bases, J lost 4 bases, and 5 bases stayed unmatched. The CDR3 loop reads CASSQDRLAGGAYEQYF. CDR3 nucleotides: TGCGCCAGCAGCCAAGACCGACTAGCGGGGGGGGCATACGAGCAGTACTTC.

The chain carries TRBV7-8 and TRBJ1-1; maybe TRBD1 (6 bases). CDR1 is SGHVS, CDR2 FQNEAQ, per germline. The germline V and J ends were trimmed by 7 bases and 3 bases, with 15 bases remaining between them. The CDR3 runs to 14 residues. The CDR3 loop reads CASNLQGRDTEAFF. The CDR3 bases are TGTGCCAGCAACTTGCAGGGGCGGGACACTGAAGCTTTCTTT.

The rearrangement joins TRBV5-5 to TRBJ1-3; unclear D gene. In germline, CDR1 is SGHKS, CDR2 YYEKEE (reference sequence). Trimming shortened V by 4 bases and J by 0 bases, and 11 bases separated the two germline ends. The CDR3 is 15 residues long. The CDR3 nucleotides read TGTGCCAGCAGCGCCGCCACATTCTCTGGAAACACCATATATTTT. Protein: CASSAATFSGNTIYF.